This T cell receptor beta chain was recovered during a study of T cell changes during pregnancy in multiple sclerosis. Clones were sequenced by immunoSEQ multiplex PCR, and TCRdb holds only the in-frame ones, with some missing. The sample yields 40,000 to 45,000 clones, 85% to 95% seen once. Germline trimming cut 5 bases from V and 1 base from J; bases unmatched to any gene: 5. The CDR3 runs 15 residues. Germline CDR1 and CDR2: MDHEN and SYDVKM. This clonotype originated in a female donor with multiple sclerosis, enrolled in a pregnancy study. The sequencing sample was made of peripheral blood. J is TRBJ1-5 and V is TRBV28; 7 bases line up with TRBD1. The CDR3 is CASSTLDRSNQPQHF. The DNA for the CDR3 is TGTGCCAGCAGTACCTTGGACAGGAGCAATCAGCCCCAGCATTTT.